This is a list of T cell receptor beta chains from one sample in a study of blood T cell repertoires in COVID-19. The protocol was immunoSEQ multiplex PCR, while the TCRdb copy is restricted to in-frame clones and leaves out a portion. The sample comprises more than 65,000 clones, roughly 84% of which are singletons, and 3.5% rests with the top ten. The sample comprised peripheral blood. These receptor sequences come from a man aged 50-59 years with acute or convalescent COVID-19. The CDR3 runs from the conserved cysteine through the conserved F or W. Each record gives: CDR3 DNA, CDR3 protein, D gene, V gene, J gene, clone size. The D gene is left open where the match is weak. Clone size is given for some rows only: seen once, a few or many times, or a class if the clone is expanded.

CDR3nt: TGTGCCAGCAGCTGGACAGGGGGCAAAGATTCACCCCTCCACTTT
CDR3aa: CASSWTGGKDSPLHF
d_gene: TRBD1
v_gene: TRBV7-6
j_gene: TRBJ1-6
abundance: NA

CDR3nt: TGCGCCAGCAGCCAAGATCCGGGACTGACGAACACTGAAGCTTTCTTT
CDR3aa: CASSQDPGLTNTEAFF
d_gene: NA
v_gene: TRBV4-1
j_gene: TRBJ1-1
abundance: NA

CDR3nt: TGCGCCAGCAGTCAATTAGCCACGCAGGGTGTGAACACTGAAGCTTTCTTT
CDR3aa: CASSQLATQGVNTEAFF
d_gene: NA
v_gene: TRBV23-1
j_gene: TRBJ1-1
abundance: NA

CDR3nt: TGTGCCAGCAGCCCGTGGGAGGGAAGCACAGATACGCAGTATTTT
CDR3aa: CASSPWEGSTDTQYF
d_gene: TRBD2
v_gene: TRBV7-8
j_gene: TRBJ2-3
abundance: NA

CDR3nt: TGTGCCAGTACCACCGGGACAGGTATTAATTCACCCCTCCACTTT
CDR3aa: CASTTGTGINSPLHF
d_gene: TRBD1
v_gene: TRBV19
j_gene: TRBJ1-6
abundance: NA

CDR3nt: TGTGCCAGCAGCCCACCATACAGTGTAGGCAATCAGCCCCAGCATTTT
CDR3aa: CASSPPYSVGNQPQHF
d_gene: NA
v_gene: TRBV5-6
j_gene: TRBJ1-5
abundance: NA

CDR3nt: TGTGCCAGCAGTCTCCATAGTCAGGGTAACTATGGCTACACCTTC
CDR3aa: CASSLHSQGNYGYTF
d_gene: NA
v_gene: TRBV27
j_gene: TRBJ1-2
abundance: NA

CDR3nt: TGTGCCAGCAGTTTCCAAAATTCACCCCTCCACTTT
CDR3aa: CASSFQNSPLHF
d_gene: NA
v_gene: TRBV6-2/TRBV6-3
j_gene: TRBJ1-6
abundance: NA

CDR3nt: TGTGCCAGCTCACCAGCGGGGTGGCGGGACAGCTCCTACGAGCAGTACTTC
CDR3aa: CASSPAGWRDSSYEQYF
d_gene: NA
v_gene: TRBV18
j_gene: TRBJ2-7
abundance: NA

CDR3nt: TGTGCCATCAGTCCCCCGGGCCTAGCGGGGGGCTCCTCCTACGAGCAGTACTTC
CDR3aa: CAISPPGLAGGSSYEQYF
d_gene: TRBD2
v_gene: TRBV10-3
j_gene: TRBJ2-7
abundance: NA

CDR3nt: TGCGCCAGCAGTCGATTCAGGCTGGAGGGCACTGAAGCTTTCTTT
CDR3aa: CASSRFRLEGTEAFF
d_gene: NA
v_gene: TRBV4-1
j_gene: TRBJ1-1
abundance: NA

CDR3nt: TGTGCTAGTGGCCCGGACAGTTCTTATAATTCACCCCTCCACTTT
CDR3aa: CASGPDSSYNSPLHF
d_gene: NA
v_gene: TRBV12-5
j_gene: TRBJ1-6
abundance: NA

CDR3nt: TGTGCCAGCGAGCGGGTGGTGTCAGATACGCAGTATTTT
CDR3aa: CASERVVSDTQYF
d_gene: NA
v_gene: TRBV7-8
j_gene: TRBJ2-3
abundance: few

CDR3nt: TGTGCCAGCAGTCCCAACCAGTCCTATGGCTACACCTTC
CDR3aa: CASSPNQSYGYTF
d_gene: NA
v_gene: TRBV27
j_gene: TRBJ1-2
abundance: NA

CDR3nt: TGTGCCAGCAGTTCCACAGGGTCCATTACCTGGGAAAAACTGTTTTTT
CDR3aa: CASSSTGSITWEKLFF
d_gene: NA
v_gene: TRBV7-9
j_gene: TRBJ1-4
abundance: NA

CDR3nt: TGTGCCAGCAGGCCCGAACAGGGCATGAACACTGAAGCTTTCTTT
CDR3aa: CASRPEQGMNTEAFF
d_gene: NA
v_gene: TRBV5-8
j_gene: TRBJ1-1
abundance: NA

CDR3nt: TGTGCCAGCAGTTTCTCGATACTAGCGGACCGCTCCTACGAGCAGTACTTC
CDR3aa: CASSFSILADRSYEQYF
d_gene: TRBD2
v_gene: TRBV27
j_gene: TRBJ2-7
abundance: NA

CDR3nt: TGTGCCAGTAGTACACCGGGACTCTCTAGCACAGATACGCAGTATTTT
CDR3aa: CASSTPGLSSTDTQYF
d_gene: NA
v_gene: TRBV19
j_gene: TRBJ2-3
abundance: NA

CDR3nt: TGTGCCAGCAGCCCCGGGGGTCTTTCCTACAATGAGCAGTTCTTC
CDR3aa: CASSPGGLSYNEQFF
d_gene: NA
v_gene: TRBV11-3
j_gene: TRBJ2-1
abundance: many

CDR3nt: TGTGCCAGCAGTACAAAACCGGGACACGAAACCTACGAGCAGTACTTC
CDR3aa: CASSTKPGHETYEQYF
d_gene: NA
v_gene: TRBV28
j_gene: TRBJ2-7
abundance: NA

CDR3nt: TGCGCCAGCAGCCAAGATCCCGACTACTACAATGAGCAGTTCTTC
CDR3aa: CASSQDPDYYNEQFF
d_gene: NA
v_gene: TRBV4-3
j_gene: TRBJ2-1
abundance: NA

CDR3nt: TGTGCCAGCAGCCAATACGACAGTCAGCCCCAGCATTTT
CDR3aa: CASSQYDSQPQHF
d_gene: NA
v_gene: TRBV3-1/TRBV3-2
j_gene: TRBJ1-5
abundance: NA

CDR3nt: TGTGCCAGCAGCTCCGACAGCGACACCGGGGAGCTGTTTTTT
CDR3aa: CASSSDSDTGELFF
d_gene: NA
v_gene: TRBV5-8
j_gene: TRBJ2-2
abundance: NA

CDR3nt: TGTGCCAGCAGCCCAAGGGGGTTCGGGGGGCCGTCGACCCAGTACTTC
CDR3aa: CASSPRGFGGPSTQYF
d_gene: NA
v_gene: TRBV14
j_gene: TRBJ2-5
abundance: NA

CDR3nt: TGTGCCACCCAGGGGGCAGCCTATAATTCACCCCTCCACTTT
CDR3aa: CATQGAAYNSPLHF
d_gene: TRBD1
v_gene: TRBV9
j_gene: TRBJ1-6
abundance: NA

CDR3nt: TGTGCCAGCAGCTTGGGGGGCGGGAGTAGGTCCTACAATGAGCAGTTCTTC
CDR3aa: CASSLGGGSRSYNEQFF
d_gene: TRBD2
v_gene: TRBV5-4
j_gene: TRBJ2-1
abundance: few

CDR3nt: TGTGCCAGCAGTGAAGACGAGGGTGGCTACACCTTC
CDR3aa: CASSEDEGGYTF
d_gene: NA
v_gene: TRBV2
j_gene: TRBJ1-2
abundance: NA

CDR3nt: TGCAGCGTTGCGGGAGGTACGCAGTATTTT
CDR3aa: CSVAGGTQYF
d_gene: TRBD2
v_gene: TRBV29-1
j_gene: TRBJ2-3
abundance: NA

CDR3nt: TGTGCCAGCAGAATACAGGAAACCCTTGAAGCTTTCTTT
CDR3aa: CASRIQETLEAFF
d_gene: NA
v_gene: TRBV6-5
j_gene: TRBJ1-1
abundance: NA

CDR3nt: TGTGCCAGCAGCTTAACCGGGAGTCAATCCTACAATGAGCAGTTCTTC
CDR3aa: CASSLTGSQSYNEQFF
d_gene: NA
v_gene: TRBV7-9
j_gene: TRBJ2-1
abundance: NA

CDR3nt: TGTGCCAGCAGCCCGTCCGGACTAGCGGGGAATGAGCAGTTCTTC
CDR3aa: CASSPSGLAGNEQFF
d_gene: TRBD2
v_gene: TRBV7-2
j_gene: TRBJ2-1
abundance: NA

CDR3nt: TGCGCCAGCAGCTCCGACAGATCCTACGAGCAGTACTTC
CDR3aa: CASSSDRSYEQYF
d_gene: NA
v_gene: TRBV5-1
j_gene: TRBJ2-7
abundance: NA

CDR3nt: TGTGCCAGCAGCTCCAGCTCCAGGTCCGGTGCTAACTATGGCTACACCTTC
CDR3aa: CASSSSSRSGANYGYTF
d_gene: NA
v_gene: TRBV7-8
j_gene: TRBJ1-2
abundance: once

CDR3nt: TGTGCCAGCAGCTTAGCTGCGGGGGCACTATACAATGAGCAGTTCTTC
CDR3aa: CASSLAAGALYNEQFF
d_gene: NA
v_gene: TRBV7-8
j_gene: TRBJ2-1
abundance: NA

CDR3nt: TGCGCCAGCAGCCAGACAGGGAGCACCGGGGAGCTGTTTTTT
CDR3aa: CASSQTGSTGELFF
d_gene: TRBD1
v_gene: TRBV5-1
j_gene: TRBJ2-2
abundance: few

CDR3nt: TGTGCCAGCAGACTTAGCGGGGGGGCCCCCGGGGAGCTGTTTTTT
CDR3aa: CASRLSGGAPGELFF
d_gene: TRBD2
v_gene: TRBV7-6
j_gene: TRBJ2-2
abundance: few

CDR3nt: TGTGCCAGCCGGACAGGGGGTAGCAATCAGCCCCAGCATTTT
CDR3aa: CASRTGGSNQPQHF
d_gene: TRBD1
v_gene: TRBV2
j_gene: TRBJ1-5
abundance: NA

CDR3nt: TGTGCCAGCACCGCTCCGGGTCCGAACATTCAGTACTTC
CDR3aa: CASTAPGPNIQYF
d_gene: NA
v_gene: TRBV6-5
j_gene: TRBJ2-4
abundance: NA

CDR3nt: TGTGCCAGCAGCACAACGCTAGCGGTGGGGACAGATACGCAGTATTTT
CDR3aa: CASSTTLAVGTDTQYF
d_gene: TRBD2
v_gene: TRBV14
j_gene: TRBJ2-3
abundance: NA

CDR3nt: TGCGCCAGCAGCCAAGCCCGCGGACAGTATAATTCACCCCTCCACTTT
CDR3aa: CASSQARGQYNSPLHF
d_gene: NA
v_gene: TRBV4-3
j_gene: TRBJ1-6
abundance: NA